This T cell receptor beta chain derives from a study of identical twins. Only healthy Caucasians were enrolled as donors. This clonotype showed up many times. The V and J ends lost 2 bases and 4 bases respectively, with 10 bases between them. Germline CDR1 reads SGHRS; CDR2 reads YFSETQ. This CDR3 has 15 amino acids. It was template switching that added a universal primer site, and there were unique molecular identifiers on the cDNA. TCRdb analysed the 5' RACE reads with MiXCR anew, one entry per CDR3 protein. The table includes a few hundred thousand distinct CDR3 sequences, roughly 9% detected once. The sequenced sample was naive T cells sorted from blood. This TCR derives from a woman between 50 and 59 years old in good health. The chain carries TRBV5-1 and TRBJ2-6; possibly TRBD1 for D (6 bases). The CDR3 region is CASSFVGAGANVLTF. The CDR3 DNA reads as TGCGCCAGCAGCTTTGTGGGGGCGGGGGCCAACGTCCTGACTTTC.